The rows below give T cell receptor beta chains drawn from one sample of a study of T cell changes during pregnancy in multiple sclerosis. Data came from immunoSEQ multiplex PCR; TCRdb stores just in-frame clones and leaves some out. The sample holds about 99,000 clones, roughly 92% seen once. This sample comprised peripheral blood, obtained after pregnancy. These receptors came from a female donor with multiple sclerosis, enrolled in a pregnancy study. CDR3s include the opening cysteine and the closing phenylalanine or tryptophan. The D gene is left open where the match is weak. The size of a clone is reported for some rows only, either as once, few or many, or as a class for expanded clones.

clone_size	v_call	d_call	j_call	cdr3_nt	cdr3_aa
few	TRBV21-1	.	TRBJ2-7	TGTGCCAGCAGGACGATTAGCGGGAGTTTGGACGAGCAGTACTTC	CASRTISGSLDEQYF
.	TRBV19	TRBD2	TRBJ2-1	TGTGCCAGTGGTAGACTAGCGGGGGGCCATCGGGACAATGAGCAGTTCTTC	CASGRLAGGHRDNEQFF
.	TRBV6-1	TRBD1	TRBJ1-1	TGTGCCACCTCCCTGGGACAGGTAAACACTGAAGCTTTCTTT	CATSLGQVNTEAFF
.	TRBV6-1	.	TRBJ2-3	TGTGCCATCTTAGCGGATCGCACAGATACGCAGTATTTT	CAILADRTDTQYF
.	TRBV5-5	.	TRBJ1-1	TGTGCCAGCAGCCCGGCCAGGGTGAGAGGGAACACTGAAGCTTTCTTT	CASSPARVRGNTEAFF
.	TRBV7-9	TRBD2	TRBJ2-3	TGTGCCAGTCTAGCGGGAGAAACAGATACGCAGTATTTT	CASLAGETDTQYF
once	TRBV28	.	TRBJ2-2	TGTGCCACCCTACCCCCACAGCTCACCGGGGAGCTGTTTTTT	CATLPPQLTGELFF
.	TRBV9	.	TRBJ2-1	TGTGCCAGCAGCGTCGTAGGTCAGGCCAATGAGCAGTTCTTC	CASSVVGQANEQFF
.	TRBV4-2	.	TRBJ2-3	TGTGCCAGCAGCCAGGAAATTAGGCTAGCCGATACGCAGTATTTT	CASSQEIRLADTQYF
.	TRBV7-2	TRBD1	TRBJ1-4	TGTGCCAGCAGCTATCCGGGACAGGGGAAAAAACTGTTTTTT	CASSYPGQGKKLFF
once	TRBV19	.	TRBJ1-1	TGTGCCAGTACCCATATGTCCCAGGGGACTGAAGCTTTCTTT	CASTHMSQGTEAFF
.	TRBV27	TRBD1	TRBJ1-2	TGTGCCAGCAGCCCCCTCCGACAGGGGAATGGCTACACCTTC	CASSPLRQGNGYTF
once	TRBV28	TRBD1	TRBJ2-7	TGTGCCAGCAGGAGAACCGGACAGGGGGCACACGAGCAGTACTTC	CASRRTGQGAHEQYF
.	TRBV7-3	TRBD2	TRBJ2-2	TGTGCCAGCAGCCCAAGACTAGCGGGAGATCCCACCGGGGAGCTGTTTTTT	CASSPRLAGDPTGELFF
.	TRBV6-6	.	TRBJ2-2	TGTGCCAGCACTAAATTAAGCACCGGGGAGCTGTTTTTT	CASTKLSTGELFF
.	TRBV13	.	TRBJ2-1	TGTGCCAGCAGCTTGTTCAACAATGAGCAGTTCTTC	CASSLFNNEQFF
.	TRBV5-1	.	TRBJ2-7	TGCGCCAGCAGCTTTATAGGCCCGACACCCCGGACCTACGAGCAGTACTTC	CASSFIGPTPRTYEQYF
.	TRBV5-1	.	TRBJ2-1	TGCGCCAGCAGCCTCCAGGGGACAAGCTCCTACAATGAGCAGTTCTTC	CASSLQGTSSYNEQFF
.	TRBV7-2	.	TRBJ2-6	TGTGCCAGCAGCTTAGACAGCTCTGGGGCCAACGTCCTGACTTTC	CASSLDSSGANVLTF
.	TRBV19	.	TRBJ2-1	TGTGCCAGTAGTTGGGATTCGGGATACAATGAGCAGTTCTTC	CASSWDSGYNEQFF
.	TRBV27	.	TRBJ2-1	TGTGCCAGCAGGGCCCTCAGCGGAGGCTCCTACAATGAGCAGTTCTTC	CASRALSGGSYNEQFF
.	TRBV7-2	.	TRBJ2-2	TGTGCCAGCAGCTTCAGGACTACGAACACCGGGGAGCTGTTTTTT	CASSFRTTNTGELFF
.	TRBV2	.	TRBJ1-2	TGTGCCAGCAGTCAGGGGACACGTAACTATGGCTACACCTTC	CASSQGTRNYGYTF
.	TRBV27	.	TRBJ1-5	TGTGCCAGCAGTCCCTGGAGGCACATCAATCAGCCCCAGCATTTT	CASSPWRHINQPQHF
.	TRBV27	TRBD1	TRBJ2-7	TGTGCCAGCAGTTCGCAGGGGGCGGTTAGGTCCTACGAGCAGTACTTC	CASSSQGAVRSYEQYF
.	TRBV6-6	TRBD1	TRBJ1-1	TGTGCCAGCAGTTACCCGGGACAGGGGAGGACTGAAGCTTTCTTT	CASSYPGQGRTEAFF
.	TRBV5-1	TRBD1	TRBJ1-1	TGCGCCAGCAGCGGGGGACAGAGCACTGAAGCTTTCTTT	CASSGGQSTEAFF
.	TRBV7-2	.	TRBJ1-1	TGTGCCAGCACTACCCAATACAGATCTTACACTGAAGCTTTCTTT	CASTTQYRSYTEAFF
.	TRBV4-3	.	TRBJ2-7	TGCGCCAGCAGCCAGAACCATCGGGGGTCCTACGAGCAGTACTTC	CASSQNHRGSYEQYF
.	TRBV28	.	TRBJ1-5	TGTGCCAGCAGCCGGAGCAATCAGCCCCAGCATTTT	CASSRSNQPQHF
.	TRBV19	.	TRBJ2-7	TGTGCCAGTAGTGCGGCCCGGGACACCTCCTACGAGCAGTACTTC	CASSAARDTSYEQYF
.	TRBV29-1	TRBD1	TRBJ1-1	TGCAGCGTTACCACAGGGGGTCGGACTGAAGCTTTCTTT	CSVTTGGRTEAFF
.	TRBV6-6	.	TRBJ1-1	TGTGCCAGCACCATTGTGGGGGGGACTGAAGCTTTCTTT	CASTIVGGTEAFF
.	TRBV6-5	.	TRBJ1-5	TGTGCCAGCAGTTATCGGCACTACAATCAGCCCCAGCATTTT	CASSYRHYNQPQHF
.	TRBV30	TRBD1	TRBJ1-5	TGTGCCTGGAGTGTAGGAGGGGGCGGTGGACAGCCCCAGCATTTT	CAWSVGGGGGQPQHF
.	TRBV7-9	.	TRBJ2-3	TGTGCCAGCAGCTTCGTATCGGCGGCAGATACGCAGTATTTT	CASSFVSAADTQYF
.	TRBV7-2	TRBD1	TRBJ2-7	TGTGCCAGCAGCTTACGAGGACAGGCAACCTACGAGCAGTACTTC	CASSLRGQATYEQYF
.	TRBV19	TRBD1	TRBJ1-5	TGTGCCAGTAGTACTGACAGGGGACGGGGAGGCTATAGCAATCAGCCCCAGCATTTT	CASSTDRGRGGYSNQPQHF
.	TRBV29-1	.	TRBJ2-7	TGCAGCGTCCGAGCGACAGGATTATACGAGCAGTACTTC	CSVRATGLYEQYF
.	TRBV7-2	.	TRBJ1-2	TGTGCCAGCAGCTTAGCTTCCGGGGAGTTTAACTATGGCTACACCTTC	CASSLASGEFNYGYTF
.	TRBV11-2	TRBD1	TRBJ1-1	TGTGCCAGCACCCCGCTCGGGACAGTGAACACTGAAGCTTTCTTT	CASTPLGTVNTEAFF
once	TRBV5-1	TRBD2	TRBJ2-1	TGCGCCAGCAGCTCCCCGGGACTAGTTGATGAGCAGTTCTTC	CASSSPGLVDEQFF
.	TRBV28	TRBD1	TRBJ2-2	TGTGCCAGCAGTCCCCTGGGACAGGGGCTGAACACCGGGGAGCTGTTTTTT	CASSPLGQGLNTGELFF
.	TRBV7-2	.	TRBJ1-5	TGTGCCAGCAGCTTAGTTCAGACTCGCAATCAGCCCCAGCATTTT	CASSLVQTRNQPQHF
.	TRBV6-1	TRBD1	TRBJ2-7	TGTGCCAGCAGTGCAGGGACAGTGGGCTCCTACGAGCAGTACTTC	CASSAGTVGSYEQYF
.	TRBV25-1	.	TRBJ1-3	TGTGCCAGCGAAACTTCCGACAGTTTCTCTGGAAACACCATATATTTT	CASETSDSFSGNTIYF
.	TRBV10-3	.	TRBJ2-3	TGTGCCACGTCCGGGGAAACGCAGTATTTT	CATSGETQYF
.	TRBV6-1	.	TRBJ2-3	TGTGCCAGCTTCTCGGGACAACCCACAGATACGCAGTATTTT	CASFSGQPTDTQYF
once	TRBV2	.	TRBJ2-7	TGTGCCAGCAGTCGGCAGGGATCCTACGAGCAGTACTTC	CASSRQGSYEQYF
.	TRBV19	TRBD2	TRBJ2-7	TGTGCCAGTAGTATCGGGGGGACTAGCGAGTACTACGAGCAGTACTTC	CASSIGGTSEYYEQYF
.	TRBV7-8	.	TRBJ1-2	TGTGCCAGCAGCTTAGATCGCTATGGCTACACCTTC	CASSLDRYGYTF